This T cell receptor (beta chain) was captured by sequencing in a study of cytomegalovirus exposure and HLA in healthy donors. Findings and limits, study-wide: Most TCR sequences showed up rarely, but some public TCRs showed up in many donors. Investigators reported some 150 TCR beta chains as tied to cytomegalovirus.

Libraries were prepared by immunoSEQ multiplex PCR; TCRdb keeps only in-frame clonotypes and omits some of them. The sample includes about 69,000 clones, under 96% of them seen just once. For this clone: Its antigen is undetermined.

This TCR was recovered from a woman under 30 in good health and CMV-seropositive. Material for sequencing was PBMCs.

This CDR3 reads CASSPTGGEQYF. In nucleotides, the CDR3 is TGTGCCAGCTCACCTACAGGGGGCGAGCAGTACTTC. The chain has TRBV18 and TRBJ2-7; 8 positions match TRBD1. The CDR3 loop spans 12 amino acids. V gave up 3 bases and J gave up 6 bases; unmatched junction bases: 1. CDR1 and CDR2 (germline): KGHSH, LQKENI.